Listed below are T cell receptor beta chains from one sample, sequenced in a study of a mutant IDH1 vaccine in newly diagnosed glioma. Here immunoSEQ multiplex PCR was the method, and the copy in TCRdb shows in-frame clones only, minus some. This sample carries about 54,000 clones, about four fifths of them seen once, and the ten largest clones take around 21%. The sequencing here drew on PBMCs, taken from a glioma patient treated with radiotherapy, temozolomide or both. The receptors derive from a man younger than 35 with glioma. Each CDR3 is given with its conserved first and last residue.

j_call	v_call	cdr3_aa
TRBJ1-2	TRBV6-5	CASSIQGVYGYTF
TRBJ2-7	TRBV9	CASSVEGFYEQYF
TRBJ1-1	TRBV30	CAWTVQWGTEAFF
TRBJ2-1	TRBV4-1	CASSQGLPREQFF
TRBJ1-5	TRBV5-6	CASSLQGNQPQHF
TRBJ1-1	TRBV7-3	CASSRQQGFTEALF
TRBJ1-1	TRBV11-3	CASSYGQPGTEAFF
TRBJ2-7	TRBV18	CASSPTGTYFNYEQYF
TRBJ2-1	TRBV4-3	CASSLRGLAESEQFF
TRBJ2-7	TRBV29-1	CSVEGLGAREQYF
TRBJ2-3	TRBV21-1	CASSRRVHIVDTQYF
TRBJ1-1	TRBV7-9	CASSFGTEAFF
TRBJ1-4	TRBV28	CASSSSAGGRNEKLFF
TRBJ1-2	TRBV18	CASSPPRGQGDYGYTF
TRBJ2-2	TRBV30	CAWSEPGELFF
TRBJ1-5	TRBV6-1	CASSELGNQPQHF
TRBJ1-5	TRBV29-1	CSVEDGTGRTQHF
TRBJ2-6	TRBV5-1	CASSLGNRVGANVLTF
TRBJ2-6	TRBV4-1	CASSQVPSGANVLTF
TRBJ2-7	TRBV7-8	CASSVSFREQYF
TRBJ2-5	TRBV9	CASSGGFQETQYF
TRBJ1-1	TRBV30	CAWSQGINTEAFF
TRBJ1-1	TRBV7-9	CASSLGPISTEAFF
TRBJ1-5	TRBV4-3	CASSQDGRGDQPQHF
TRBJ2-3	TRBV30	CAWSDLGTQYF
TRBJ1-1	TRBV7-2	CASSLDRGVTEAFF
TRBJ1-2	TRBV4-3	CASSQDRVTGYTF
TRBJ1-2	TRBV5-1	CASSPAAGFSYGYTF
TRBJ2-7	TRBV30	CAWSPGIDEQYF
TRBJ2-1	TRBV5-1	CASSVNSGGRYNEQFF
TRBJ2-7	TRBV4-2	CASSPGLAESYEQYF
TRBJ1-1	TRBV27	CASSSRRNTEAFF
TRBJ2-2	TRBV5-8	CASSSGQMWNTGELFF
TRBJ2-3	TRBV6-6	CASSYNRGADTQYF
TRBJ2-5	TRBV5-1	CASSWSSGTSGTQETQYF
TRBJ1-1	TRBV30	CAWSGQSNTEAFF
TRBJ1-1	TRBV4-1	CASSHSRGRPGEAFF